Detailed here is one TCR beta chain. Antigen unknown. V was shortened by 5 bases and J by 2 bases, with 13 bases between the two germline ends. This CDR3 spans 15 amino acids. The record originates from a study of T-cell reconstitution after alpha-beta-depleted transplantation in children. Unique molecular identifiers were incorporated into the prepared TCRbeta library. TCRdb passed the PCR reads through MiXCR, listing each CDR3 protein once. Here the sample spans 480,000 or so distinct CDR3 sequences, under 12% being singletons. Findings and limits, study-wide: Reported findings indicate that, about two months after transplant, alpha-beta T cells came from several hundred expanded clones, which were derived from non-depleted graft cells. At the one-year point after transplant, T-cell counts and TCRbeta diversity were found to come mostly from T cells that had been newly produced.

J is TRBJ1-5 and V is TRBV12-3 or TRBV12-4; D perhaps matches TRBD1 (6 bases). The receptor comes from a child aged 2 to 15 with inherited bone marrow failure, due to receive a stem cell transplant. This sample comprised PBMCs, obtained before TCRalphabeta/CD19-depleted stem cell transplant. This CDR3 is CASSGTTGGNQPQHF. For the CDR3, the DNA is TGTGCCAGCAGTGGGACAACCGGGGGCAATCAGCCCCAGCATTTT.